The 2 T cell receptor beta chains below all came from one sample that was sequenced in a study of blood T cells in healthy people across ages. Alongside a J-beta primer mix, a sample-barcoded 5' primer served in a second PCR lasting about 6 to 11 cycles. One entry per CDR3 protein, called by TCRdb with MiXCR from the 5' RACE reads. This table holds over a million distinct CDR3 sequences, 59% found once. The sequenced sample was blood. Source of these receptors: a young man in good health.

V usage is TRBV5-1 and J usage is TRBJ2-5, with TRBD2 identical over 8 bases. Per the germline V gene, CDR1 is SGHRS and CDR2 is YFSETQ. The CDR3 extends over 18 amino acids. The J segment lost 1 base and the V segment lost 0 bases, leaving 11 bases of the junction unmatched. The CDR3, as DNA: TGCGCCAGCAGCTTGGCCGGCGTGGGCGGGGGGATCCAAGAGACCCAGTACTTC. This encodes CASSLAGVGGGIQETQYF. Variable domain in full (rest from reference TRBV5-1 and TRBJ2-5): KAGVTQTPRYLIKTRGQQVTLSCSPISGHRSVSWYQQTPGQGLQFLFEYFSETQRNKGNFPGRFSGRQFSNSRSEMNVSTLELGDSALYLCASSLAGVGGGIQETQYFGPGTRLLVL.

This chain uses TRBV10-3 with TRBJ2-7; D gene ambiguous. Germline V gene lookup returns CDR1 ENHRY and CDR2 SYGVKD. The V end lost 2 bases, the J end lost 7 bases, and 9 bases lay between the germline ends. The CDR3 is made up of 12 amino acids. The CDR3 nucleotides are TGTGCCATCAGTGAGGGAAGCCCGGAGCAGTACTTC. It translates to CAISEGSPEQYF.